The sequence of this T cell receptor beta chain was determined in a study of control samples from healthy donors and cancer patients. The CDR3 consists of 13 residues. Trimming removed 2 bases from V and 11 bases from J, with 12 bases in between. In germline, CDR1 is LGHDT, CDR2 YNNKEL (reference sequence). The protocol was immunoSEQ multiplex PCR, while the TCRdb copy is restricted to in-frame clones and leaves out a portion. The sample has 94,000 or so clones, around 85% seen once; the top ten hold 38%. The TCR was taken from a man aged 65-85 years with lung cancer. Sequencing input: PBMCs. The chain combines TRBV3-1 (or the pseudogene TRBV3-2) with TRBJ2-2; no reliable D call. The CDR3, as DNA: TGTGCCAGCAGCCAAATCTTTCACAGTGAGCTGTTTTTT. It encodes CASSQIFHSELFF.